This T cell receptor (beta chain) was sequenced for a study of blood T cell repertoires in COVID-19. About the research overall: The study drew acute and convalescent COVID-19 samples from the United States, Italy and Spain. The analysed material was cDNA or gDNA that came from T cells, B-cell-depleted T cells, or PBMCs.

In the source study's methods: Reference gene primer amplification in the assay estimated nucleated cell counts. TCRdb keeps only in-frame clones here, not all; method: immunoSEQ multiplex PCR. That table gives V, J and clone size, and the DNA gave D and trimming. Among some 94,000 clones listed, 65% to 85% were seen once. This CDR3 has 11 amino acids. The germline CDR1 and CDR2 sequences are DFQATT and SNEGSKA (reference sequence). V lost 2 bases and J 1 base, leaving 2 bases between the germline ends. The chain combines TRBV20-1 with TRBJ1-1; D is unclear. The clonotype was recovered from a man in his 70s with active or convalescent COVID-19. The sample taken for sequencing was peripheral blood. CDR3 DNA sequence: TGCAGTGCTAGACAGAACACTGAAGCTTTCTTT. Translation: CSARQNTEAFF.